The sample holds many counts of the clone carrying this T cell receptor beta chain. Unique molecular identifiers featured in how the TCRbeta library was prepared. TCRdb used MiXCR to reprocess the PCR reads, holding one entry per CDR3 protein. The profile covers around 500,000 distinct CDR3 sequences, with 9.5% to 15% appearing a single time and around 5.8% taken by the ten largest. This record comes from a study of T-cell reconstitution after alpha-beta-depleted transplantation in children. The CDR3 loop spans 13 amino acids. Germline CDR1 MNHEY, CDR2 SVGAGI. V lost 6 bases, J lost 9 bases, and 4 bases stayed unmatched.

The chain is built from TRBV6-5 and TRBJ2-1, with 11 bases aligning to TRBD2. The specimen was PBMCs from the stem cell graft donor, collected from the stem cell graft. The sequence was collected from a human donor who donated a stem cell graft to a child with combined immunodeficiency. The DNA for the CDR3 is TGTGCCAGCAGACTAGGACTAGCGGGTGAGCAGTTCTTC. Translating gives CASRLGLAGEQFF.